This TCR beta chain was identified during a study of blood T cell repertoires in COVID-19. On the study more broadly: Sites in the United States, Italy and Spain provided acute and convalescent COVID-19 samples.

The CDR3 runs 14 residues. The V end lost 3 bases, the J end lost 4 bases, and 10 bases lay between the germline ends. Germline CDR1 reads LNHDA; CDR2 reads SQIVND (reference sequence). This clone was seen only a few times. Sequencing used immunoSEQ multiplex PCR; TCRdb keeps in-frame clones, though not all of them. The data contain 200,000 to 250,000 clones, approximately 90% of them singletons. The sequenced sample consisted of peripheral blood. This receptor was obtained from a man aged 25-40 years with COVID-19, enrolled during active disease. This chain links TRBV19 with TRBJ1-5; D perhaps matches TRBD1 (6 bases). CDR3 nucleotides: TGTGCCAGTAGTATTTTCCAGGGGAATCAGCCCCAGCATTTT. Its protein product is CASSIFQGNQPQHF.